This section outlines one TCR beta chain sequence together with its context. This record comes from a study of blood T cell repertoires in COVID-19. The method was immunoSEQ multiplex PCR; TCRdb's version includes in-frame clones alone and lacks a portion of them. The data show 250,000 or so clones, about 90% seen once. The length of the CDR3 is 15 residues. V dropped 3 bases and J dropped 2 bases, with 12 bases sitting between them. Germline V gene lookup returns CDR1 LGHDT and CDR2 YNNKEL (reference sequence). The sample consisted of PBMCs or T cells enriched from blood (not recorded which). J is TRBJ2-3 and V is TRBV3-1 (or the pseudogene TRBV3-2), with a weak D call TRBD2 (5 bases). This TCR was recovered from a woman aged 25 to 45 who had been exposed to COVID-19. CDR3 in amino acids: CASSHAGLITDTQYF. The DNA of the CDR3 is TGTGCCAGCAGCCACGCAGGACTCATCACAGATACGCAGTATTTT.